This TCR beta chain was sequenced during a study of PD-L1 blockade in urothelial cancer. The data were produced by immunoSEQ multiplex PCR, yet TCRdb's version contains in-frame clones alone and is incomplete. This sample yields 100,000 to 150,000 clones, of which roughly 88% are seen a single time; 2.4% belongs to the top ten. This clone showed up just a few times. The antigen is unknown. This CDR3 has 11 amino acids. The V gene's germline CDR1 is MDHEN and CDR2 SYDVKM. V was shortened by 5 bases and J by 7 bases, with 8 bases between the two germline ends. Time point here: peripheral blood 6 weeks after treatment start. Sample numbers ranged from 1 to 8 per patient, encompassing pretreatment and on-treatment collections. Findings of the study overall: Below-median pretreatment blood TCR clonality was associated with improved progression-free and overall survival.

The chain combines TRBV28 with TRBJ1-2; maybe TRBD1 (5 bases). Sequencing used PBMCs, obtained around atezolizumab (anti-PD-L1) treatment. The origin of this receptor is a man aged 50 or older with urothelial cancer. CDR3 sequence (DNA): TGTGCCAGCAGTCGGGGGGGTGGCTACACCTTC. Amino acids: CASSRGGGYTF.